One sample yielded the 29 T cell receptor beta chains listed below, sequenced in a study of blood T cell repertoires in COVID-19. TCRdb's table, derived via immunoSEQ multiplex PCR, lists solely in-frame clones and lacks some. Among 200,000 to 250,000 clones listed, around 89% were seen once. Sequenced: peripheral blood. All receptors come from a man aged 25-40 years with COVID-19, enrolled during active disease.

The CDR3 DNA follows: TGTGCCAGCACCAGTCACCCGAACACCGGGGAGCTGTTTTTT. Protein: CASTSHPNTGELFF. This chain connects TRBV28 to TRBJ2-2, with D hard to call. Germline-derived CDR1 and CDR2 are MDHEN and SYDVKM. The length of the CDR3 is 14 residues. The germline V and J ends were trimmed by 7 bases and 0 bases, with 9 bases remaining between them.

The chain joins TRBV5-1 to TRBJ1-2; 9 bases line up with TRBD1. CDR1 SGHRS and CDR2 YFSETQ come from the germline V gene. Trimming removed 2 bases from V and 13 bases from J; junction bases left unmatched: 12. This CDR3 contains 14 residues. In nucleotides, the CDR3 is TGCGCCAGCAGCTTACCCGGGACAGGGATGGCGAGCACCTTC. Protein: CASSLPGTGMASTF.

This clone turned up a few times. The chain combines TRBV21-1 with TRBJ1-3. TRBV21-1 is described as a pseudogene. The CDR3 has 16 residues. CDR3 region: CASLEGRRLNGNTIYF. CDR3 coding DNA: TGTGCCAGCCTAGAAGGCCGACGCCTCAATGGAAACACCATATATTTT.

This chain connects TRBV10-3 to TRBJ2-2, with 8 nucleotides matching TRBD1. This CDR3 is 14 amino acids long. Unmatched junction bases numbered 9, after V lost 10 bases and J lost 5 bases. Germline-derived CDR1 and CDR2 are ENHRY and SYGVKD. The CDR3, as DNA: TGTGCCACCCAGGACAGGGAAGCAACCGGGGAGCTGTTTTTT. It yields the protein CATQDREATGELFF.

This chain uses TRBV20-1 with TRBJ1-2; D is uncertain. The CDR3 length is 11 residues. The V end lost 3 bases, the J end lost 8 bases, and 10 bases lay between the germline ends. Germline V gene data show CDR1 as DFQATT and CDR2 as SNEGSKA (reference sequence). CDR3 nucleotide sequence: TGCAGTGCTAGGCGCGTTGAGGGCTACACCTTC. Translated, it gives CSARRVEGYTF.

In regard to this clone: Different DNA sequences within this sample yield the same CDR3. The chain links TRBV20-1 to TRBJ2-7; D is possibly TRBD1 (5 bases). Per germline, CDR1 DFQATT and CDR2 SNEGSKA (reference sequence). V shed 2 bases and J shed 5 bases, with 7 bases lying between them. The CDR3 has 11 amino acids. CDR3 DNA sequence: TGCAGTGCTAGATCAGGGCACGAGCAGTACTTC. The encoded protein is CSARSGHEQYF.

This clone was recorded once. V is TRBV19 and J is TRBJ1-3; D not resolved. Germline V CDR1 and CDR2: LNHDA, SQIVND (reference sequence). CDR3 length equals 14 residues. The ends were cut back, 5 bases at V and 2 bases at J, with 10 bases in the middle. This CDR3 reads CASSLGRAGNTIYF. The DNA for the CDR3 is TGTGCCAGTAGTCTCGGGAGGGCTGGAAACACCATATATTTT.

This rearrangement joins TRBV18 to TRBJ1-3; 8 positions agree with TRBD1. With 3 bases clipped from V and 0 bases from J, the junction kept 7 bases outside the gene matches. The CDR3 is 17 amino acids. Germline V gene data show CDR1 as KGHSH and CDR2 as LQKENI. This chain's CDR3 is CASSPQGDRNSGNTIYF. CDR3 nucleotide sequence: TGTGCCAGCTCACCTCAGGGGGACAGGAACTCTGGAAACACCATATATTTT.

This clone came up once. V usage is TRBV30 and J usage is TRBJ1-5; 12 positions agree with TRBD1. CDR1 and CDR2 (germline): GTSNPN, SVGIG (reference sequence). This CDR3 spans 22 amino acids. Trimming at V came to 0 bases and at J to 0 bases, leaving 18 bases not matched to a gene. CDR3 sequence (DNA): TGTGCCTGGAGTGTACAATCAGGGGACAGGGGGCCCCGCATCCATAGCAATCAGCCCCAGCATTTT. It is translated as CAWSVQSGDRGPRIHSNQPQHF.

This chain connects TRBV28 to TRBJ2-7; no firm D call. Germline lookup yields CDR1 MDHEN and CDR2 SYDVKM. The CDR3 spans 11 residues. Trimming stripped 5 bases from V and 2 bases from J, with 4 bases between. The CDR3 sequence: CASSETYEQYF. The CDR3 bases are TGTGCCAGCAGTGAGACCTACGAGCAGTACTTC.

J is TRBJ1-4 and V is TRBV6-2 or TRBV6-3; no definite D call. Germline-derived CDR1 and CDR2 are MNHEY and SVGEGT. Trimming removed 2 bases at V and 0 bases at J, with 16 bases between. The CDR3 loop spans 18 amino acids. Written as DNA, the CDR3 is TGTGCCAGCAGTTACACGTACTCAAACCGTGCAACTAATGAAAAACTGTTTTTT. Its translation is CASSYTYSNRATNEKLFF.

In nucleotides, the CDR3 is TGTGCCAGCAGCCAAACCAGGGGTGAAGCTTTCTTT. Encoded protein: CASSQTRGEAFF. The chain uses TRBV11-2 and TRBJ1-1, with D tentatively TRBD1 (6 bases). CDR1 SGHAT and CDR2 FQNNGV come from the germline V gene. Trimming cost V 5 bases and J 7 bases, with 11 bases left between them. The CDR3 has 12 residues.

The genes are TRBV29-1 and TRBJ2-3; D unclear. The CDR3 runs to 12 residues. CDR1 is SQVTM and CDR2 is ANQGSEA in the germline V gene. V was shortened by 5 bases and J by 2 bases, with 8 bases between the two germline ends. In DNA, the CDR3 is TGCAGCGTTTATTACAACACAGATACGCAGTATTTT. It yields the protein CSVYYNTDTQYF.

This chain connects TRBV2 to TRBJ1-1; D is unclear. The length of the CDR3 is 14 residues. Germline values: CDR1 SNHLY, CDR2 FYNNEI. The V end was cut by 9 bases, the J end by 0 bases, with 14 bases between. The CDR3 coding sequence is TGTGCCAGTACGATATCCCAGGTGAACACTGAAGCTTTCTTT. This sequence encodes CASTISQVNTEAFF.

The gene calls are TRBV29-1 and TRBJ2-1; TRBD2 might be the D (5 bases). Germline CDR1 and CDR2: SQVTM and ANQGSEA. The germline V and J ends were trimmed by 7 bases and 2 bases, with 15 bases remaining between them. This CDR3 is built from 14 residues. CDR3 loop: CSGQSGTTYNEQFF. In DNA, the CDR3 is TGCAGCGGGCAGTCGGGAACTACCTACAATGAGCAGTTCTTC.

The chain combines TRBV29-1 with TRBJ2-1; D possibly corresponds to TRBD2 (5 bases). This CDR3 has 13 residues. V shed 3 bases and J shed 7 bases, with 13 bases lying between them. Germline V lookup: CDR1 SQVTM, CDR2 ANQGSEA. CDR3 loop: CSVDDRGGNEQFF. The CDR3 bases are TGCAGCGTTGATGATCGGGGTGGGAATGAGCAGTTCTTC.

V gene TRBV4-1 combines with J gene TRBJ2-2, with unresolved D. V was pared by 3 bases and J by 6 bases, with 23 bases between. The CDR3 contains 18 residues. Germline CDR1 and CDR2: MGHRA and YSYEKL. The DNA of the CDR3 is TGCGCCAGCAGCCACTTCGCTGGCCTAGAGGCTTTCTCCGGGGAGCTGTTTTTT. Its translation is CASSHFAGLEAFSGELFF.

The chain is built from TRBV4-2 and TRBJ1-2; D is undetermined. This CDR3 region has 13 residues. Germline CDR1 LGHNA, CDR2 YNFKEQ. V lost 0 bases and J lost 6, with 8 bases in between. CDR3 sequence: CASSQDGVDGYTF. CDR3 bases: TGTGCCAGCAGCCAAGACGGGGTAGATGGCTACACCTTC.

This chain links TRBV5-8 with TRBJ1-4; D might be TRBD1 (5 bases). The CDR3 totals 15 residues. The V end was cut by 4 bases, the J end by 6 bases, with 16 bases between. In germline, CDR1 is SGHTS, CDR2 YDEGEE. The CDR3 here is CASSPGRVGDEKLFF. CDR3 in DNA: TGTGCCAGCAGCCCCGGCAGGGTTGGGGATGAAAAACTGTTTTTT.

The chain combines TRBV9 with TRBJ1-1; 9 bases map to TRBD1. This CDR3 has 16 residues. Per the germline V gene, CDR1 is SGDLS and CDR2 is YYNGEE. Trimming cost V 2 bases and J 1 base; bases outside gene matches: 6. CDR3 in amino acids: CASSVAGTGTNTEAFF. The CDR3 DNA is TGTGCCAGCAGCGTTGCGGGGACAGGGACGAACACTGAAGCTTTCTTT.

This clone was recorded a few times. The V and J genes are TRBV18 and TRBJ2-1, with 12 positions matching TRBD2. CDR1 and CDR2 (germline): KGHSH, LQKENI. With 3 bases clipped from V and 4 bases from J, the junction kept 4 bases outside the gene matches. This CDR3 has 16 residues. CDR3 region: CASSPGGLAGYNEQFF. CDR3 DNA sequence: TGTGCCAGCTCACCCGGGGGACTAGCGGGTTACAATGAGCAGTTCTTC.

This clone was detected once. The chain links TRBV7-2 to TRBJ2-7; TRBD2 aligns across 12 bases. J gave up 7 bases and V 2 bases, and 6 bases lay outside the gene matches. The CDR3 totals 15 residues. CDR1 SGHTA and CDR2 FQGNSA come from the germline V gene. The DNA for the CDR3 is TGTGCCAGCAGCTTACTAGCGGGAGGGCCGGGGGAGCAGTACTTC. It encodes CASSLLAGGPGEQYF.

The rearrangement links TRBV7-7 to TRBJ2-7; tentatively, D is TRBD1 (6 bases). The germline gives CDR1 SSHAT, CDR2 FNYEAQ (reference sequence). V lost 1 base, J lost 4 bases, and 29 bases lay in between. The CDR3 sequence is 20 residues long. The CDR3 nucleotides are TGTGCCAGCAGCTTAGAGTTCGGGTGGCAGGGGCACCCGTGGGGGTACGAGCAGTACTTC. Amino acids: CASSLEFGWQGHPWGYEQYF.

The CDR3 loop reads CATRTAVRDEQYF. CDR3 in DNA: TGTGCCACTAGAACAGCGGTTCGGGACGAGCAGTACTTC. The rearrangement links TRBV19 to TRBJ2-7; D possibly corresponds to TRBD2 (5 bases). Trimming took 10 bases from V and 5 from J, leaving 18 bases between them. This CDR3 region has 13 residues. Germline V gene data show CDR1 as LNHDA and CDR2 as SQIVND (reference sequence). Full variable domain (rest looked up from reference TRBV19 and TRBJ2-7): DGGITQSPKYLFRKEGQNVTLSCEQNLNHDAMYWYRQDPGQGLRLIYYSQIVNDFQKGDIAEGYSVSREKKESFPLTVTSAQKNPTAFYLCATRTAVRDEQYFGPGTRLTVT.

The rearrangement uses TRBV4-3 and TRBJ1-2; tentatively, D is TRBD1 (6 bases). The CDR3 has 15 amino acids. V lost 1 base to trimming and J lost 5 bases, with 14 bases between them. Germline CDR1 LGHNA, CDR2 YSLEER. CDR3 sequence: CASSQATGIQYGYTF. CDR3 in DNA: TGCGCCAGCAGCCAAGCTACAGGGATTCAATATGGCTACACCTTC.

This chain links TRBV9 with TRBJ2-3; a possible D gene is TRBD2 (7 bases). The CDR3 is 15 residues long. Trimming took off 2 bases at V and 4 bases at J, with 14 bases between the two ends. CDR1 and CDR2 (germline): SGDLS, YYNGEE. The CDR3 nucleotides read TGTGCCAGCAGCGTGGGGGGGGCATGGGCAGATACGCAGTATTTT. Residues: CASSVGGAWADTQYF.

The rearrangement links TRBV6-5 to TRBJ2-7, with D maybe TRBD1 (6 bases). Germline V gene data show CDR1 as MNHEY and CDR2 as SVGAGI. V lost 0 bases, J lost 2 bases, and 11 bases lay in between. The CDR3 has 15 amino acids. The CDR3 DNA is TGTGCCAGCAGTTACTCGAGGACAGATCCCTACGAGCAGTACTTC. As protein: CASSYSRTDPYEQYF.

The chain has TRBV4-2 and TRBJ1-6; D is unresolved. The length of the CDR3 is 15 residues. Germline V gene lookup returns CDR1 LGHNA and CDR2 YNFKEQ. The V end was cut by 8 bases, the J end by 4 bases, with 15 bases between. The CDR3 bases are TGTGCCAGCGCTCACGACGAGGGTTATAATTCACCCCTCCACTTT. Protein sequence: CASAHDEGYNSPLHF.

In nucleotides, the CDR3 is TGTGCCAGCAGCTCTGGACAGGAGGGACGCTATGGCTACACCTTC. Translated: CASSSGQEGRYGYTF. The chain links TRBV7-2 to TRBJ1-2; TRBD1 agrees at 7 bases. CDR3 length equals 15 residues. V lost 4 bases and J lost 4; bases outside the gene matches: 9. Germline V gene sequence: CDR1 SGHTA, CDR2 FQGNSA.